The rows below give T cell receptor beta chains drawn from one sample of a study of glioma-infiltrating T cells after dendritic cell vaccination. The repertoire was sequenced with immunoSEQ multiplex PCR; TCRdb's copy has only in-frame clones and lacks some. The sample yields just under 85,000 clones, over 85% seen once. The input for sequencing was blood, taken before dendritic cell vaccination. The source of these receptors is a human donor with glioblastoma. The CDR3 runs from the conserved cysteine through the conserved F or W. Fields, in order: V gene, D gene, clone size, J gene, CDR3 DNA, CDR3 protein. A D gene is named only where the DNA matches it firmly. Expanded clones get a size class; other rows say once, few or many, or leave the size out.

TRBV19	TRBD1	NA	TRBJ1-5	TGTGCCAGTAGTCAGGGACAGCGATATCAGCCCCAGCATTTT	CASSQGQRYQPQHF
TRBV10-2	NA	NA	TRBJ2-1	TGCGCCAGTTGTCACAGGAATAACAATGAGCAGTTCTTC	CASCHRNNNEQFF
TRBV9	TRBD2	NA	TRBJ2-5	TGTGCCAGCAGCGTAGGTTCCCTAGCGGGGCAAGAGACCCAGTACTTC	CASSVGSLAGQETQYF
TRBV6-6	TRBD1	NA	TRBJ1-2	TGTGCCAGCAGTCCACGGGACAGGGCCTCCTATGGCTACACCTTC	CASSPRDRASYGYTF
TRBV2	NA	NA	TRBJ2-7	TGTGCCAGCAGTGCAACAGGGAGTGTATCCTACGAGCAGTACTTC	CASSATGSVSYEQYF
TRBV7-6	NA	NA	TRBJ1-4	TGTGCCAGCAGCTTAGCGCGGGGAGGTCCTAATGAAAAACTGTTTTTT	CASSLARGGPNEKLFF
TRBV29-1	TRBD1	NA	TRBJ1-3	TGCAGCGTGACAGGGCTTGGAAACACCATATATTTT	CSVTGLGNTIYF
TRBV5-1	TRBD2	NA	TRBJ2-3	TGCGCCAGCAGCTTGGCTAGCGGGGGGGCCGTAGATACGCAGTATTTT	CASSLASGGAVDTQYF
TRBV27	TRBD2	NA	TRBJ2-7	TGTGCCAGCGGAGGCGGGAGAAACTACGAGCAGTACTTC	CASGGGRNYEQYF
TRBV2	NA	NA	TRBJ2-6	TGTGCCAGCACCGGACAGATTTCCTCTGGGGCCAACGTCCTGACTTTC	CASTGQISSGANVLTF
TRBV18	NA	NA	TRBJ1-1	TGTGCCAGCTCACAAAGGACAGAGATGAACACTGAAGCTTTCTTT	CASSQRTEMNTEAFF
TRBV2	NA	NA	TRBJ2-2	TGTGCCAGCGGAGGTGGACAGAGGACCGGGGAGCTGTTTTTT	CASGGGQRTGELFF
TRBV7-2	NA	NA	TRBJ2-7	TGTGCCAGCAGCCCAACAGGGGGGGCTTTCGACGAGCAGTACTTC	CASSPTGGAFDEQYF
TRBV7-6	TRBD1	NA	TRBJ2-2	TGTGCCAGCAGCTTAGGACAGGGGGGAACCGGGGAGCTGTTTTTT	CASSLGQGGTGELFF
TRBV9	TRBD1	NA	TRBJ1-6	TGTGCCAGCAGCGAAGGGACAGTCCGAAATTCACCCCTCCACTTT	CASSEGTVRNSPLHF
TRBV6-1	NA	once	TRBJ1-1	TGTGCCAGCACCAATGCAGGTGTTGACACTGAAGCTTTCTTT	CASTNAGVDTEAFF
TRBV28	NA	NA	TRBJ1-2	TGTGCCAGCTCTAACGTCAATGGCTACACCTTC	CASSNVNGYTF
TRBV7-8	NA	NA	TRBJ1-5	TGTGCCAGCAGTAGCAGAGGCAATCAGCCCCAGCATTTT	CASSSRGNQPQHF
TRBV5-6	NA	NA	TRBJ2-7	TGTGCCAGCAGCCCTCGCATAGGACGGGACTACGAGCAGTACTTC	CASSPRIGRDYEQYF
TRBV4-1	NA	NA	TRBJ1-3	TGCGCCAGCAGCCAAGGCGCAGGGCTTGGAAACACCATATATTTT	CASSQGAGLGNTIYF
TRBV5-1	NA	NA	TRBJ1-2	TGCGCCAGCAGCCATTCCAGGGGACAAAACTATGGCTACACCTTC	CASSHSRGQNYGYTF
TRBV6-5	NA	once	TRBJ1-1	TGTGCCAGCAGTATGGGACTGTCCATGAACACTGAAGCTTTCTTT	CASSMGLSMNTEAFF
TRBV11-3	NA	NA	TRBJ2-2	TGTGCCAGCAAGTACAGGGTATTAGGGGAGCTGTTTTTT	CASKYRVLGELFF
TRBV9	NA	NA	TRBJ2-5	TGTGCCAGCAGCTCGAAACCGGGACTGCCGGGGTTAGAGACCCAGTACTTC	CASSSKPGLPGLETQYF
TRBV29-1	TRBD1	NA	TRBJ1-2	TGCAGCGGAGCCGGACAGGGAAATGGCTACACCTTC	CSGAGQGNGYTF
TRBV5-1	TRBD1	NA	TRBJ2-3	TGCGCCAGCAGCGGGATGACAGGGGACGGCAGCACAGATACGCAGTATTTT	CASSGMTGDGSTDTQYF
TRBV11-2	NA	NA	TRBJ2-5	TGTGCCAGCAGCTTAGGCTCTAGCTTGGAGACCCAGTACTTC	CASSLGSSLETQYF
TRBV9	NA	NA	TRBJ1-5	TGTGCCAGCAGCGTAGAGCCCGATAGCAATCAGCCCCAGCATTTT	CASSVEPDSNQPQHF
TRBV4-1	NA	NA	TRBJ2-7	TGCGCCAGCAGCCAAGCGACCGGACAGAACTACGAGCAGTACTTC	CASSQATGQNYEQYF
TRBV9	NA	NA	TRBJ1-3	TGTGCCAGCAGCGTAGCAGGAAACACCATATATTTT	CASSVAGNTIYF
TRBV21-1	NA	NA	TRBJ2-7	TGTGCCAGCAGGTTCCCGTTAGGGGGCTCGACAGGGGACCTCTCCTACGAGCAGTACTTC	CASRFPLGGSTGDLSYEQYF
TRBV27	NA	NA	TRBJ2-5	TGTGCCACCGCCCCGGGCAGGGGAGAGACCCAGTACTTC	CATAPGRGETQYF
TRBV18	TRBD1	NA	TRBJ1-4	TGTGCCAGCTCACCTAGGGGACAGCCTAATGAAAAACTGTTTTTT	CASSPRGQPNEKLFF
TRBV11-2	NA	NA	TRBJ1-5	TGTGCCAGCAGCTTAGCGGGATCCAGCAATCAGCCCCAGCATTTT	CASSLAGSSNQPQHF
TRBV5-6	TRBD1	NA	TRBJ1-1	TGTGCCAGCAGCTTGGACGCAGGACAGGGTATGGCTGCTTTCTTT	CASSLDAGQGMAAFF
TRBV7-8	NA	NA	TRBJ1-2	TGTGCCAGCAGCACTGATAGGAGGGGTGCGGATGGCTACACCTTC	CASSTDRRGADGYTF
TRBV19	TRBD2	NA	TRBJ2-3	TGTGCCAGTTCTAGCGGGAGTAGGGGTCGGTTCGGAGATACGCAGTATTTT	CASSSGSRGRFGDTQYF
TRBV11-3	NA	NA	TRBJ2-2	TGTGCCAGCAGCTTCGGCGGGACGAACACCGGGGAGCTGTTTTTT	CASSFGGTNTGELFF
TRBV6-6	NA	NA	TRBJ2-3	TGTGCCAGCAGTTGGCGGAGCACAGATACGCAGTATTTT	CASSWRSTDTQYF
TRBV5-6	TRBD1	NA	TRBJ1-1	TGTGCCAGCAGCTGGGGACAGGGAGACACTGAAGCTTTCTTT	CASSWGQGDTEAFF
TRBV5-1	TRBD1	NA	TRBJ1-1	TGCGCCAGCAGCTTGGGACAGGGGGCGACTGAAGCTTTCTTT	CASSLGQGATEAFF
TRBV5-5	NA	NA	TRBJ2-3	TGTGCCAGCAGCCCCCTCCCGGGGGCGGGAGCCACAGATACGCAGTATTTT	CASSPLPGAGATDTQYF
TRBV5-4	NA	NA	TRBJ2-7	TGTGCCAGCAGCTGGGGGACTGGGGGGGAGCAGTACTTC	CASSWGTGGEQYF
TRBV6-1	NA	once	TRBJ2-3	TGTGCCAGTAGTAGGGGTCACCCCCCAGATACGCAGTATTTT	CASSRGHPPDTQYF
TRBV30	TRBD1	NA	TRBJ2-7	TGTGCCTGGAGTGTACAGGACAGGACCTCGTACGAGCAGTACTTC	CAWSVQDRTSYEQYF
TRBV27	NA	NA	TRBJ1-1	TGTGCCAGCAGCCATGGACATCGGAACACTGAAGCTTTCTTT	CASSHGHRNTEAFF
TRBV5-6	NA	NA	TRBJ2-5	TGTGCCAGCAGCTCTGCGGACTATTCAGAGACCCAGTACTTC	CASSSADYSETQYF
TRBV5-1	TRBD1	NA	TRBJ1-1	TGCGCCAGCAGCCCGACAGGGAACGAGGACACTGAAGCTTTCTTT	CASSPTGNEDTEAFF